This TCR beta chain was captured in a study of blood T cell repertoires in COVID-19. Study-wide context: Acute-phase and convalescent COVID-19 samples originated in the United States, Italy and Spain.

In this sample, this clone turned up a few times. The CDR3 has 20 amino acids. Germline V gene sequence: CDR1 MGHRA, CDR2 YSYEKL. V was clipped by 4 bases and J by 5 bases; unmatched bases: 20. Data came from immunoSEQ multiplex PCR; TCRdb stores just in-frame clones and leaves some out. This table holds 110,000 to 150,000 clones, 79% found once. Sequenced sample: peripheral blood. This clonotype originated in a man in his forties or fifties with active or convalescent COVID-19. This chain links TRBV4-1 with TRBJ2-3, with 11 nucleotides matching TRBD2. This chain's CDR3 is CASSLRPPGEVAGGRDTQYF. The CDR3 DNA sequence: TGCGCCAGCAGCCTAAGACCCCCGGGGGAGGTAGCGGGAGGGCGAGATACGCAGTATTTT.